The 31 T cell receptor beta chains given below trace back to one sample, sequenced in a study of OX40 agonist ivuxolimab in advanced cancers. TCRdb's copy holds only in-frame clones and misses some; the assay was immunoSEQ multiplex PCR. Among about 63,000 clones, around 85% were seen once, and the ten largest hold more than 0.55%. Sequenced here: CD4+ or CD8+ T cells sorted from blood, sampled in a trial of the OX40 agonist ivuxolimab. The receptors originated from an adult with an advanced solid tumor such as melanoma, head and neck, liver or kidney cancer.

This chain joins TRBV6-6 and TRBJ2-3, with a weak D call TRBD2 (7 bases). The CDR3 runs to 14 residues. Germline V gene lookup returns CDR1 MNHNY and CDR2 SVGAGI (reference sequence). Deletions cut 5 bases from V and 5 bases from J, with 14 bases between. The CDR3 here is CASSLTSRGDTQYF. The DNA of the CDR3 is TGTGCCAGCAGTCTGACTAGCAGGGGAGATACGCAGTATTTT.

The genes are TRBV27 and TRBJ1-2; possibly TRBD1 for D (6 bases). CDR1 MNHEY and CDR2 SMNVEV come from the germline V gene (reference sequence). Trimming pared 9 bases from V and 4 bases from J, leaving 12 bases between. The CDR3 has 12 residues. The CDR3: CARGGRGYGYTF. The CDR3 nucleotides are TGTGCCAGGGGGGGGCGAGGCTATGGCTACACCTTC.

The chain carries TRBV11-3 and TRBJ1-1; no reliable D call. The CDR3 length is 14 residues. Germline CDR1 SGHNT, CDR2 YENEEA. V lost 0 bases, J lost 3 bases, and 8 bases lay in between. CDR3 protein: CASSLDLGDTEAFF. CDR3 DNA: TGTGCCAGCAGCTTAGATCTCGGCGACACTGAAGCTTTCTTT. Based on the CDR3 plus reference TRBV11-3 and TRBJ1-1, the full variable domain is EAGVVQSPRYKIIEKKQPVAFWCNPISGHNTLYWYLQNLGQGPELLIRYENEEAVDDSQLPKDRFSAERLKGVDSTLKIQPAELGDSAVYLCASSLDLGDTEAFFGQGTRLTVV.

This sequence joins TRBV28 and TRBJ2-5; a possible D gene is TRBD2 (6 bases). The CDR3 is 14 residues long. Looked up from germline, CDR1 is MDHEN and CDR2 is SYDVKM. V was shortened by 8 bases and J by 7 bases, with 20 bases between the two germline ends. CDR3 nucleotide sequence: TGTGCCAGCTGGGGCCGGGGAGTCGGGGGGACCCAGTACTTC. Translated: CASWGRGVGGTQYF.

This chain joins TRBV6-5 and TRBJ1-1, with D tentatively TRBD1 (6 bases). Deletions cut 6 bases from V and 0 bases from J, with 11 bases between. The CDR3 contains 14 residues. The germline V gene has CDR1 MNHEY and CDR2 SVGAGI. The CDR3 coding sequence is TGTGCCAGCAGCTCGACAGGTTTGAACACTGAAGCTTTCTTT. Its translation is CASSSTGLNTEAFF.

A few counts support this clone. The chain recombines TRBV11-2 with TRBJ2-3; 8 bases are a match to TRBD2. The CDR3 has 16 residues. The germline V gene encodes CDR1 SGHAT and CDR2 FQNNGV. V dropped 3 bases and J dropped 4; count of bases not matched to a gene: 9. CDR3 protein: CASSFYGTRRADTQYF. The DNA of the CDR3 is TGTGCCAGCAGCTTCTACGGGACTAGGCGGGCAGATACGCAGTATTTT.

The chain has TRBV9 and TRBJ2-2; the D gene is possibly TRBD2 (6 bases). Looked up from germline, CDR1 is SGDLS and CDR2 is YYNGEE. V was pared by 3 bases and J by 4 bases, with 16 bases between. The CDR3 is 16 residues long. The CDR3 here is CASSGSGLHATGELFF. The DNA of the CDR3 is TGTGCCAGCAGCGGTAGCGGACTTCATGCCACCGGGGAGCTGTTTTTT.

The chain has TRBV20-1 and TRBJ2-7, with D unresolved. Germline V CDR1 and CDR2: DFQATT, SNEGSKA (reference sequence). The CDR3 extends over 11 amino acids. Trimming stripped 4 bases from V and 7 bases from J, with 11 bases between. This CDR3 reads CSATELGEQYF. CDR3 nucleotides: TGCAGTGCTACAGAACTTGGGGAGCAGTACTTC.

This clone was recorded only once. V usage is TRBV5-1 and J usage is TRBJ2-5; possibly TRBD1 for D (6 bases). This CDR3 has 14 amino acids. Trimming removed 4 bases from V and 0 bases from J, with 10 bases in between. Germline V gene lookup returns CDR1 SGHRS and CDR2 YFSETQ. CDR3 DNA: TGCGCCAGCAGCGTCCGGGACAACCAAGAGACCCAGTACTTC. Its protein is CASSVRDNQETQYF.

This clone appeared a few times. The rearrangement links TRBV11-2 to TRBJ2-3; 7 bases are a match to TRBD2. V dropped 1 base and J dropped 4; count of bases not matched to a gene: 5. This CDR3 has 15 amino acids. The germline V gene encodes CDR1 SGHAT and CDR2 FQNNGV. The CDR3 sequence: CASSLGGLVSDTQYF. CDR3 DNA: TGTGCCAGCAGCTTAGGAGGACTAGTTTCAGATACGCAGTATTTT.

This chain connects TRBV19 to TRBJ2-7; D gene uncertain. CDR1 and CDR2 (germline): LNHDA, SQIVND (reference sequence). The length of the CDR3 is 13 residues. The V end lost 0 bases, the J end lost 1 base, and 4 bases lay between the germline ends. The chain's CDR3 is CASSIEPSYEQYF. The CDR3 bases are TGTGCCAGTAGTATAGAGCCGTCCTACGAGCAGTACTTC.

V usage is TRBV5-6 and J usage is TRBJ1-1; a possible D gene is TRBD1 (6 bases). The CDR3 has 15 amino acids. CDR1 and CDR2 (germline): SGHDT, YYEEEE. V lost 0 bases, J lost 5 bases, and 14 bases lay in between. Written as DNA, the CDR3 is TGTGCCAGCAGCTTGGGAGGGGGTGCATGGACTGAAGCTTTCTTT. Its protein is CASSLGGGAWTEAFF.

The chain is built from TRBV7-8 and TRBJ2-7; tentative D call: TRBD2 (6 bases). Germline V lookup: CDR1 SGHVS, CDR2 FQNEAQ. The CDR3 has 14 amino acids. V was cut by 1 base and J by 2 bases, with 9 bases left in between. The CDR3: CASSLVRGTYEQYF. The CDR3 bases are TGTGCCAGCAGCTTAGTCCGGGGGACCTACGAGCAGTACTTC.

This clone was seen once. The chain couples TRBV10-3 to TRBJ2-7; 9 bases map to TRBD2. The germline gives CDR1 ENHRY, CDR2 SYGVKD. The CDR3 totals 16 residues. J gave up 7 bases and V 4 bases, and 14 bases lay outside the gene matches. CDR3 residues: CAISGRPGTSSEEQYF. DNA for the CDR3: TGTGCCATCAGTGGCCGACCCGGGACTAGCTCTGAGGAGCAGTACTTC.

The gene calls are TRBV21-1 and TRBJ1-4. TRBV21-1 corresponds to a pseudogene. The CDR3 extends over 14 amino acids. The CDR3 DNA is TGTGCCAGCAGCCGAGGACGGGGGACTGAAAAACTGTTTTTT. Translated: CASSRGRGTEKLFF.

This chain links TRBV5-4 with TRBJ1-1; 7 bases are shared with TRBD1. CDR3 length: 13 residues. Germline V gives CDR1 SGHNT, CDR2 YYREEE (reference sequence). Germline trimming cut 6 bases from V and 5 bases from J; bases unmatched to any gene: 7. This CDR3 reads CASNTPTGTEAFF. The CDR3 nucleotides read TGTGCCAGCAACACTCCGACAGGGACTGAAGCTTTCTTT.

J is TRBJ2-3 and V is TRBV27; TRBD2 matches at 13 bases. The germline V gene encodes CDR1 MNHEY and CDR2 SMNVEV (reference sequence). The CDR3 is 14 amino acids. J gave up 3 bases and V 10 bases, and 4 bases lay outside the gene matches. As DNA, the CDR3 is TGTGCCACCCGGACTAGCGGGAGAACAGATACGCAGTATTTT. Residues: CATRTSGRTDTQYF.

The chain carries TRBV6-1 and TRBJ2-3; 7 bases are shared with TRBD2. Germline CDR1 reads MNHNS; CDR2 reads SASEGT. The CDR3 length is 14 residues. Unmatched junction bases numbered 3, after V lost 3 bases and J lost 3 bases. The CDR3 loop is CASSDWEGTDTQYF. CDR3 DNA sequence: TGTGCCAGCAGTGATTGGGAGGGGACAGATACGCAGTATTTT.

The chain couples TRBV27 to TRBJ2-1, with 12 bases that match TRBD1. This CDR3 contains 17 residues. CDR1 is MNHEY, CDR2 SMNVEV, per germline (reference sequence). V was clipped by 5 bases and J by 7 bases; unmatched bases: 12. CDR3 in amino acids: CASSPFPGQGARNEQFF. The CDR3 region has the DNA TGTGCCAGCAGTCCCTTTCCGGGACAGGGGGCGCGGAATGAGCAGTTCTTC.

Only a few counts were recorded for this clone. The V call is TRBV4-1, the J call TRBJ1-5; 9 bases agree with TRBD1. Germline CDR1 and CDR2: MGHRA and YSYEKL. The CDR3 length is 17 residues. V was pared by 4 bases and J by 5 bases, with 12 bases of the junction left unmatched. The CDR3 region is CASSRAGTGYDDQPQHF. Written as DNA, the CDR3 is TGCGCCAGCAGCCGAGCCGGGACAGGGTACGATGATCAGCCCCAGCATTTT.

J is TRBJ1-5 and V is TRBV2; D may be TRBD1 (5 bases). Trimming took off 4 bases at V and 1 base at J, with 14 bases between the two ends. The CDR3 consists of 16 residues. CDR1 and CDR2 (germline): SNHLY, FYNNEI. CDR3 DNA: TGTGCCAGCAGTGTTAGGGGCACTTACAGCAATCAGCCCCAGCATTTT. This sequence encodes CASSVRGTYSNQPQHF. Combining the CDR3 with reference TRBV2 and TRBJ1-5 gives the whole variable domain EPEVTQTPSHQVTQMGQEVILRCVPISNHLYFYWYRQILGQKVEFLVSFYNNEISEKSEIFDDQFSVERPDGSNFTLKIRSTKLEDSAMYFCASSVRGTYSNQPQHFGDGTRLSIL.

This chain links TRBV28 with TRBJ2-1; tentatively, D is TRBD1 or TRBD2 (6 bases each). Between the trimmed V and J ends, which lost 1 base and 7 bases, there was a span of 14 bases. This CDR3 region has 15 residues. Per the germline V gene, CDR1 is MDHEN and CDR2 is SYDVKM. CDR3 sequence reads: CASSLYSQGRNEQFF. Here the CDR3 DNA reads TGTGCCAGCAGTTTATATAGTCAGGGGAGGAATGAGCAGTTCTTC.

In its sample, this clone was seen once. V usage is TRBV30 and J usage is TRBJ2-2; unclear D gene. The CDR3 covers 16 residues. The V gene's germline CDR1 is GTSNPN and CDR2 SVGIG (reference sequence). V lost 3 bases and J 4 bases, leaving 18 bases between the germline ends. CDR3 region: CAWRTRAGHLTGELFF. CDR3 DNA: TGTGCCTGGAGGACCCGGGCTGGCCATCTCACCGGGGAGCTGTTTTTT. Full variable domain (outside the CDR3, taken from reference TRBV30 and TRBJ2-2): SQTIHQWPATLVQPVGSPLSLECTVEGTSNPNLYWYRQAAGRGLQLLFYSVGIGQISSEVPQNLSASRPQDRQFILSSKKLLLSDSGFYLCAWRTRAGHLTGELFFGEGSRLTVL.

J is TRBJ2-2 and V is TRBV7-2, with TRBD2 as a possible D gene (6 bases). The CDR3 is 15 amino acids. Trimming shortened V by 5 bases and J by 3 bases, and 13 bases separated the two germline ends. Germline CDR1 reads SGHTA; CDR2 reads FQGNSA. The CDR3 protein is CASSTRTTYTGELFF. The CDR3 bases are TGTGCCAGCAGCACCCGGACTACCTACACCGGGGAGCTGTTTTTT. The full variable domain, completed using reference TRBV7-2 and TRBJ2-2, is GAGVSQSPSNKVTEKGKDVELRCDPISGHTALYWYRQSLGQGLEFLIYFQGNSAPDKSGLPSDRFSAERTGGSVSTLTIQRTQQEDSAVYLCASSTRTTYTGELFFGEGSRLTVL.

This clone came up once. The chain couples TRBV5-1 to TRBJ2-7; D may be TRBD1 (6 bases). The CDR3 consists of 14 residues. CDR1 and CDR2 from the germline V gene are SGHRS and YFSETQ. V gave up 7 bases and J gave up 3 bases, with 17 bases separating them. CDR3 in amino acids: CASSSGTLIYEQYF. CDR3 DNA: TGCGCCAGCTCTTCCGGGACACTTATCTACGAGCAGTACTTC.

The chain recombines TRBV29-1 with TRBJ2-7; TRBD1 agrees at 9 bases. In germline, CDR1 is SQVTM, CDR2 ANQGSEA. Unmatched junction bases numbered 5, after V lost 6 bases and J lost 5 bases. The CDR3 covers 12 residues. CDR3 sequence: CSVAQGAHEQYF. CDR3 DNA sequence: TGCAGCGTAGCACAGGGGGCTCACGAGCAGTACTTC.

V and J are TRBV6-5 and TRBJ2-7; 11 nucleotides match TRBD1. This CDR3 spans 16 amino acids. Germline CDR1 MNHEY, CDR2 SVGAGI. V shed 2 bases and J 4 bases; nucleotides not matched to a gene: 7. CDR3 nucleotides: TGTGCCAGCAGTTACCAACGGACAGGGGGCGGGTACGAGCAGTACTTC. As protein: CASSYQRTGGGYEQYF.

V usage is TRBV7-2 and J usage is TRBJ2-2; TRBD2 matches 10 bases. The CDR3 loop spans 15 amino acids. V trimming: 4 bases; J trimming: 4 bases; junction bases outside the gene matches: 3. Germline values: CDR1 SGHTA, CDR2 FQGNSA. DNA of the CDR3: TGTGCCAGCAGCTCTAGCGGGAGAGGCACCGGGGAGCTGTTTTTT. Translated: CASSSSGRGTGELFF.

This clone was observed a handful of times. CDR3 loop: CASSLEAADTQYF. The CDR3 nucleotides read TGCGCCAGCAGCTTGGAGGCAGCAGATACGCAGTATTTT. The genes are TRBV5-1 and TRBJ2-3, with unresolved D. V lost 0 bases and J lost 4, with 6 bases in between. Germline-derived CDR1 and CDR2 are SGHRS and YFSETQ. CDR3 length equals 13 residues. Full variable domain (outside the CDR3, taken from reference TRBV5-1 and TRBJ2-3): KAGVTQTPRYLIKTRGQQVTLSCSPISGHRSVSWYQQTPGQGLQFLFEYFSETQRNKGNFPGRFSGRQFSNSRSEMNVSTLELGDSALYLCASSLEAADTQYFGPGTRLTVL.

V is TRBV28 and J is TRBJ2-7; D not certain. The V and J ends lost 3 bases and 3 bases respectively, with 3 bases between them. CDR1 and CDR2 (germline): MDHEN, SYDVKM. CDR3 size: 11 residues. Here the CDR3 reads CASSLYYEQYF. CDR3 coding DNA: TGTGCCAGCAGTTTGTACTACGAGCAGTACTTC. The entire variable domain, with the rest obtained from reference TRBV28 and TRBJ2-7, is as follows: DVKVTQSSRYLVKRTGEKVFLECVQDMDHENMFWYRQDPGLGLRLIYFSYDVKMKEKGDIPEGYSVSREKKERFSLILESASTNQTSMYLCASSLYYEQYFGPGTRLTVT.

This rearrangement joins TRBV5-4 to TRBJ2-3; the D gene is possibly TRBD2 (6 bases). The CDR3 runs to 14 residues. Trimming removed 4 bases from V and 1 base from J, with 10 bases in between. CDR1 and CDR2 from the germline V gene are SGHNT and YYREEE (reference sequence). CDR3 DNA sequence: TGTGCCAGCAGCCAGACTAGGGGCACAGATACGCAGTATTTT. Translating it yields CASSQTRGTDTQYF. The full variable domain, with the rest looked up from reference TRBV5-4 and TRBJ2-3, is ETGVTQSPTHLIKTRGQQVTLRCSSQSGHNTVSWYQQALGQGPQFIFQYYREEENGRGNFPPRFSGLQFPNYSSELNVNALELDDSALYLCASSQTRGTDTQYFGPGTRLTVL.